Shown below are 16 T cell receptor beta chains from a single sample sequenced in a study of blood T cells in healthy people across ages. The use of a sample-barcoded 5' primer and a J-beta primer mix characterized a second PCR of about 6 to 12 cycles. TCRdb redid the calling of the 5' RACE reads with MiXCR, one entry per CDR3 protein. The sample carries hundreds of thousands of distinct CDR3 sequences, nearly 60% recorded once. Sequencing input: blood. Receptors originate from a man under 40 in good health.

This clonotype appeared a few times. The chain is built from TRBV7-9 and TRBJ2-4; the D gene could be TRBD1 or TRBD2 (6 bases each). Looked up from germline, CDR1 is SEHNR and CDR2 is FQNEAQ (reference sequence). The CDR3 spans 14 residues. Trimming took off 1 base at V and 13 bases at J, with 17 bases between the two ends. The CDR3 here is CASSLEVPEGEQYF. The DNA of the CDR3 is TGTGCCAGCAGCTTAGAGGTCCCGGAGGGGGAGCAGTACTTC.

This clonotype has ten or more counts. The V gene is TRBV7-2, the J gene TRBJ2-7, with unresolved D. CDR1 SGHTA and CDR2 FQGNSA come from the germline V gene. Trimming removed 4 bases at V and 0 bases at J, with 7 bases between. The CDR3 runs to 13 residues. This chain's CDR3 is CASSSPNSYEQYF. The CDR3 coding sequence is TGTGCCAGCAGCTCCCCGAACTCCTACGAGCAGTACTTC. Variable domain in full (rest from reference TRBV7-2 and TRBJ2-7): GAGVSQSPSNKVTEKGKDVELRCDPISGHTALYWYRQSLGQGLEFLIYFQGNSAPDKSGLPSDRFSAERTGGSVSTLTIQRTQQEDSAVYLCASSSPNSYEQYFGPGTRLTVT.

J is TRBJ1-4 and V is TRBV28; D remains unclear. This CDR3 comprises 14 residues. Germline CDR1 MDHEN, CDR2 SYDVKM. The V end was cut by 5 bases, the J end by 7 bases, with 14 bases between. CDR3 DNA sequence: TGTGCCAGCAGTCTCGGAGAACCTGGTGAAAAACTGTTTTTT. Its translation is CASSLGEPGEKLFF.

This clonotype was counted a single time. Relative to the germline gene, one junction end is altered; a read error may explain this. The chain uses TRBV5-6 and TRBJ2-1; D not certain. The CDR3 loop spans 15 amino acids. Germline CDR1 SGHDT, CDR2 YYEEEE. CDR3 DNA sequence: TGTGTCAGCAGTCAGACGGCCCTTGAGTGGAATGAGCAGTTCTTC. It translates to CVSSQTALEWNEQFF. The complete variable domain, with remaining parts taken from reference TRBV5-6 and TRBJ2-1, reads DAGVTQSPTHLIKTRGQQVTLRCSPKSGHDTVSWYQQALGQGPQFIFQYYEEEERQRGNFPDRFSGHQFPNYSSELNVNALLLGDSALYLCVSSQTALEWNEQFFGPGTRLTVL.

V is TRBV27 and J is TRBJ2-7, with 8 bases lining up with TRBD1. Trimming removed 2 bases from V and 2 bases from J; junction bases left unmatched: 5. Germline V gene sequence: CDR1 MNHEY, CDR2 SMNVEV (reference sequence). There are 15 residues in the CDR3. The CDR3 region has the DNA TGTGCCAGCAGTTTAAGGTCACAGGGGGCCTACGAGCAGTACTTC. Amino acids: CASSLRSQGAYEQYF.

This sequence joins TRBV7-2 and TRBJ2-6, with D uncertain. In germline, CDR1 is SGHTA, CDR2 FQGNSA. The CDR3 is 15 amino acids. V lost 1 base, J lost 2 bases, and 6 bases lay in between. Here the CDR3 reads CASSLVLPGANVLTF. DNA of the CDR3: TGTGCCAGCAGCTTAGTTCTCCCTGGGGCCAACGTCCTGACTTTC.

The CDR3 nucleotides are TGTGCCAGCAGCCCCCGACAGGGGACGTGGGGGAGTGTGTACGAGCAGTACTTC. Amino acid sequence: CASSPRQGTWGSVYEQYF. V usage is TRBV7-2 and J usage is TRBJ2-7; 8 bases are a match to TRBD1. Germline CDR1 is SGHTA and CDR2 is FQGNSA. The CDR3 loop spans 18 amino acids. V dropped 5 bases and J dropped 4; count of bases not matched to a gene: 19.

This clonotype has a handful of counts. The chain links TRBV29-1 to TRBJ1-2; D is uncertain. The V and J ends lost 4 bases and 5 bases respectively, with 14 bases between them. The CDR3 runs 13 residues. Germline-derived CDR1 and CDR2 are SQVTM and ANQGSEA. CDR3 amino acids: CSVVITEEYGYTF. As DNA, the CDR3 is TGCAGCGTTGTCATCACAGAGGAGTATGGCTACACCTTC.

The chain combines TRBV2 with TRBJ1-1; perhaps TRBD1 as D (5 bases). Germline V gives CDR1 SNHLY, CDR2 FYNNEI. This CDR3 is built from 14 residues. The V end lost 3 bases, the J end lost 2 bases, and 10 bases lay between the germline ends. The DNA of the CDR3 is TGTGCCAGCAGTGAGGTTGGGGGTAACACTGAAGCTTTCTTT. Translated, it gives CASSEVGGNTEAFF.

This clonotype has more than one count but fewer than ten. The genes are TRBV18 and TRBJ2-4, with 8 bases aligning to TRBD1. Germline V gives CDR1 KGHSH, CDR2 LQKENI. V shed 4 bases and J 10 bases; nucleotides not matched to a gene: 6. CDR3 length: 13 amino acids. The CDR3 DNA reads TGTGCCAGCTCACGGTTGGACAGGGATATTCAGTACTTC. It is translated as CASSRLDRDIQYF.

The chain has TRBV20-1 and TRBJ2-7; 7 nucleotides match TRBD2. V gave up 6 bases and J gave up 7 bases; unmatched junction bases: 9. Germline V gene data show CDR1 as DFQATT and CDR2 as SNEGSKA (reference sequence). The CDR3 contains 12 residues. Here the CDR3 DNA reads TGCAGTGCACGGACTAGAAACAATGAGCAGTACTTC. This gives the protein CSARTRNNEQYF.

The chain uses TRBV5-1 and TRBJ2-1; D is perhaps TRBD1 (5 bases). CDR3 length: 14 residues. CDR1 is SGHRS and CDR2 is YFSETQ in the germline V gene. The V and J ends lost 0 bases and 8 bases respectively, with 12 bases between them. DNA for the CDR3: TGCGCCAGCAGCTTGGCTTTCCAGGGCCATGAGCAGTTCTTC. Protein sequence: CASSLAFQGHEQFF.

This CDR3 reads CASSQEGTVGNGYTF. The CDR3 DNA sequence: TGCGCCAGCAGCCAAGAAGGAACAGTGGGGAATGGCTACACCTTC. The chain recombines TRBV4-1 with TRBJ1-2; D is ambiguous. Trimming left V 0 bases short and J 6 bases short, with 14 bases between. Germline CDR1 MGHRA, CDR2 YSYEKL. This CDR3 is built from 15 residues.

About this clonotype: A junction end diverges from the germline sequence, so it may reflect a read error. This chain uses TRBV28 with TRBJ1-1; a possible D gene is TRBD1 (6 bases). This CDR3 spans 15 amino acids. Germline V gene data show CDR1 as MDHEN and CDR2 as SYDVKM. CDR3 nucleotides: TGTGCCTGCAGTTCCCCAACGGGGGGCGGCTCTGAAGCTTTCTTT. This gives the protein CACSSPTGGGSEAFF.

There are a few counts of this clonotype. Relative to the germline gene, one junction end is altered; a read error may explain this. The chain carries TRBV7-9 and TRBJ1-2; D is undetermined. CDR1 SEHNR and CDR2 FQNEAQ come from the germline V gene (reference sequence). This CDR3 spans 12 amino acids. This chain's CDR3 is CASSLVLYGYTF. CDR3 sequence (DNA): TGTGCCAGCAGTTTAGTCCTCTATGGCTACACCTTC.

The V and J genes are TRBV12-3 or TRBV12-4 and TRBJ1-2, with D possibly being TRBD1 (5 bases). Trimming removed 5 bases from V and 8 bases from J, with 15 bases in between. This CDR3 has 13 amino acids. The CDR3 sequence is CASSVQGTGGYTF. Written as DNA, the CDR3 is TGTGCCAGCAGTGTTCAGGGCACGGGGGGCTACACCTTC.